The text below deals with one TCR beta chain. Its antigen is unknown. Donors in the study were healthy people who gave bone marrow. The data belong to a study of cytomegalovirus exposure and HLA in healthy donors. The CDR3 covers 14 residues. Germline V lookup: CDR1 SGHKS, CDR2 YYEKEE (reference sequence). Germline trimming cut 1 base from V and 6 bases from J; bases unmatched to any gene: 3. Findings and limits, study-wide: The productive fraction for most TCR beta V segments was about 90% or about 30% in an earlier analysis. The authors excluded some V segments, including TRBV6-2 and TRBV6-3, as indistinguishable. Three CMV-associated chains proved CMV antigen-specific in vitro.

The PCR was carried out with 60 Vbeta primers and 13 Jbeta primers. Data came from immunoSEQ multiplex PCR; TCRdb stores just in-frame clones and leaves some out. The table includes about 200,000 clones, about 80% detected once. The gene calls are TRBV5-5 and TRBJ1-4, with 7 nucleotides matching TRBD1. The TCR was taken from a woman aged 25 to 39 in good health and CMV-seropositive. The sequencing input was PBMCs. The CDR3 coding sequence is TGTGCCAGCAGCTTGATCGGGACAGATGAAAAACTGTTTTTT. Its protein product is CASSLIGTDEKLFF.